This TCR beta chain was documented in a study of cytomegalovirus exposure and HLA in healthy donors. Study findings and constraints: Highly shared sequence variants in one cluster were likely a sequencing artifact.

The PCR was carried out with 60 Vbeta primers and 13 Jbeta primers. Clones were sequenced by immunoSEQ multiplex PCR, and TCRdb holds only the in-frame ones, with some missing. The data hold about 140,000 clones, with 73% observed a single time. The CDR3 consists of 15 residues. Per the germline V gene, CDR1 is LGHNA and CDR2 is YSLEER. V lost 1 base to trimming and J lost 3 bases, with 12 bases between them. Note on this clone: What it recognizes is unknown.

Sequencing input: PBMCs. The chain links TRBV4-3 to TRBJ1-1; D gene uncertain. This sequence originates from a woman in her thirties or forties in good health and CMV-seronegative. The CDR3 here is CASSQARTDDTEAFF. DNA for the CDR3: TGCGCCAGCAGCCAAGCACGTACAGATGACACTGAAGCTTTCTTT.